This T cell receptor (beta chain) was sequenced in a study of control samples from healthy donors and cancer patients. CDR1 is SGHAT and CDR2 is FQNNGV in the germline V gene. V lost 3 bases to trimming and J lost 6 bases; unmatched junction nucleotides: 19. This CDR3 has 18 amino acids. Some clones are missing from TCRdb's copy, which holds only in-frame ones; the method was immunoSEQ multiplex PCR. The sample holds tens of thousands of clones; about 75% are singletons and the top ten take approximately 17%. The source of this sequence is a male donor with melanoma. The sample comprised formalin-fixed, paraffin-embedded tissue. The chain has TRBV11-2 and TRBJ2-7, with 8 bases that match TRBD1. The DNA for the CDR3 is TGTGCCAGCAGCTTTTCACCCCTCGGACAGGGCTACGCTGTCGAGCAGTACTTC. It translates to CASSFSPLGQGYAVEQYF. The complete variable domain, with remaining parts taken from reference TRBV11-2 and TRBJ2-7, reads EAGVAQSPRYKIIEKRQSVAFWCNPISGHATLYWYQQILGQGPKLLIQFQNNGVVDDSQLPKDRFSAERLKGVDSTLKIQPAKLEDSAVYLCASSFSPLGQGYAVEQYFGPGTRLTVT.